This is a list of T cell receptor beta chains from one sample in a study of T cell responses to AZD1222 COVID-19 vaccine. Repertoires were generated with immunoSEQ multiplex PCR, while TCRdb's copy carries only in-frame clones and drops some. The repertoire consists of under 130,000 clones, with roughly 89% occurring once and the leading ten covering 35% to 55%. This material consisted of peripheral blood, taken 28 days after the second AZD1222 dose. These receptors all stem from an adult who received the AZD1222 COVID-19 vaccine. CDR3s include the opening cysteine and the closing phenylalanine or tryptophan. The D gene is left open where the match is weak. The size field is filled for only some rows; it gives once, few, many or a size class.

abundance	v_gene	d_gene	j_gene	CDR3aa	CDR3nt
-	TRBV27	TRBD1	TRBJ1-5	CASSGTGEVPPQHF	TGTGCCAGCAGTGGGACAGGGGAGGTTCCACCCCAGCATTTT
-	TRBV4-1	-	TRBJ2-7	CASSQEIPYEQYF	TGCGCCAGCAGCCAAGAGATTCCCTACGAGCAGTACTTC
-	TRBV18	TRBD1	TRBJ1-6	CASHGETGTFSPLHF	TGTGCCAGCCACGGGGAGACAGGGACTTTCTCACCCCTCCACTTT
-	TRBV6-1	-	TRBJ2-1	CASSVSSSGGYYNEQFF	TGTGCCAGCAGTGTCTCGTCCAGCGGCGGCTATTACAATGAGCAGTTCTTC
-	TRBV5-5	TRBD1	TRBJ1-5	CASGEGGQGLQPQHF	TGTGCCAGCGGGGAAGGCGGACAGGGGTTGCAGCCCCAGCATTTT
-	TRBV18	-	TRBJ2-1	CASSPPGLLSEQFF	TGTGCCAGCTCACCACCGGGGCTCCTCAGTGAGCAGTTCTTC
-	TRBV25-1	TRBD1	TRBJ1-2	CASSAPRGQAYGYTF	TGTGCCAGCAGTGCCCCCAGGGGACAGGCCTATGGCTACACCTTC
once	TRBV5-1	TRBD1	TRBJ1-3	CASTLSGTAKNGNTIYF	TGCGCCAGCACCTTATCCGGGACAGCTAAGAATGGAAACACCATATATTTT
few	TRBV9	-	TRBJ1-6	CASSVEDTDNSPLHF	TGTGCCAGCAGCGTAGAGGACACAGATAATTCACCCCTCCACTTT
-	TRBV19	-	TRBJ1-5	CASGHWGATQPQHF	TGTGCCAGCGGACACTGGGGGGCTACTCAGCCCCAGCATTTT
-	TRBV6-5	TRBD1	TRBJ1-5	CATLGQVATQPQHF	TGTGCCACCCTTGGACAGGTTGCTACTCAGCCCCAGCATTTT
-	TRBV5-4	-	TRBJ1-1	CASTSREQLNTEAFF	TGTGCCAGCACATCCCGGGAACAGCTGAACACTGAAGCTTTCTTT
-	TRBV19	-	TRBJ2-1	CASSSPTSSYNEQFF	TGTGCCAGTAGTAGCCCGACTAGCTCCTACAATGAGCAGTTCTTC
-	TRBV9	-	TRBJ2-3	CASSVVQGGTDTQYF	TGTGCCAGCAGCGTAGTACAGGGTGGGACAGATACGCAGTATTTT
-	TRBV4-1	-	TRBJ2-7	CASSQVFTAGYEQYF	TGCGCCAGCAGCCAAGTATTCACGGCGGGCTACGAGCAGTACTTC
-	TRBV4-1	-	TRBJ2-1	CASSQDGLAYNEQFF	TGCGCCAGCAGCCAAGATGGTCTAGCATACAATGAGCAGTTCTTC
-	TRBV5-4	TRBD1	TRBJ1-1	CASSRTGNTEAFF	TGTGCCAGCAGCCGGACAGGAAACACTGAAGCTTTCTTT